The 19 T cell receptor beta chains reported below all come from one sample, sequenced in a study of cytomegalovirus exposure and HLA in healthy donors. Primers for the PCR totalled 60 Vbeta and 13 Jbeta. Repertoires were generated with immunoSEQ multiplex PCR, while TCRdb's copy carries only in-frame clones and drops some. The table shows some 200,000 clones, with 75% to 90% occurring only once. Sequenced material: PBMCs. The receptors were sampled from a boy between 10 and 17 years old in good health and CMV-seronegative.

This rearrangement joins TRBV7-2 to TRBJ2-7; 9 bases agree with TRBD2. CDR1 is SGHTA and CDR2 is FQGNSA in the germline V gene. The CDR3 has 14 amino acids. Trimming took 4 bases from V and 5 from J; bases not matched to a gene: 6. Here the CDR3 reads CASSSPQREDEQYF. The CDR3 bases are TGTGCCAGCAGCTCCCCACAGCGGGAGGACGAGCAGTACTTC.

J is TRBJ2-3 and V is TRBV30; 10 bases agree with TRBD2. The CDR3 spans 16 residues. With V trimmed by 1 base and J by 6 bases, 10 bases remained unmatched. Germline V gene sequence: CDR1 GTSNPN, CDR2 SVGIG (reference sequence). For the CDR3, the DNA is TGTGCCTGGAGTGAGGCTAGCGGGGGTCAAGGCGATACGCAGTATTTT. As protein: CAWSEASGGQGDTQYF.

V is TRBV5-1 and J is TRBJ1-1; D possibly corresponds to TRBD1 (6 bases). Germline V gives CDR1 SGHRS, CDR2 YFSETQ. This CDR3 region has 15 residues. Between the trimmed V and J ends, which lost 4 bases and 3 bases, there was a span of 16 bases. The DNA of the CDR3 is TGCGCCAGCAGCCAGAAACAGGGTGTGGACACTGAAGCTTTCTTT. Its translation: CASSQKQGVDTEAFF.

The chain couples TRBV14 to TRBJ2-7; D unclear. The ends were cut back, 3 bases at V and 5 bases at J, with 17 bases in the middle. The length of the CDR3 is 15 residues. The V gene's germline CDR1 is SGHDN and CDR2 FVKESK. The CDR3 loop reads CASSHIWSYANEQYF. CDR3 nucleotides: TGTGCCAGCAGCCATATATGGTCCTATGCCAACGAGCAGTACTTC.

The chain has TRBV11-2 and TRBJ1-5; D might be TRBD1 (5 bases). The CDR3 contains 13 residues. Germline values: CDR1 SGHAT, CDR2 FQNNGV. Trimming stripped 6 bases from V and 6 bases from J, with 12 bases between. This CDR3 is CASRQGLSQPQHF. Written as DNA, the CDR3 is TGTGCCAGCAGGCAGGGTTTGAGTCAGCCCCAGCATTTT.

The sample holds a few counts of this clone. The rearrangement joins TRBV30 to TRBJ1-1; unclear D gene. CDR1 is GTSNPN and CDR2 is SVGIG in the germline V gene (reference sequence). Trimming removed 3 bases from V and 3 bases from J, with 14 bases in between. This CDR3 has 14 amino acids. The CDR3 coding sequence is TGTGCCTGGAGCGGATCAATCGGGGACACTGAAGCTTTCTTT. It encodes CAWSGSIGDTEAFF. Together with reference TRBV30 and TRBJ1-1, the CDR3 gives the full variable domain: SQTIHQWPATLVQPVGSPLSLECTVEGTSNPNLYWYRQAAGRGLQLLFYSVGIGQISSEVPQNLSASRPQDRQFILSSKKLLLSDSGFYLCAWSGSIGDTEAFFGQGTRLTVV.

The sample holds a few counts of this clone. V gene TRBV25-1 combines with J gene TRBJ2-3; the match to TRBD2 covers 8 bases. The germline V gene has CDR1 MGHDK and CDR2 SYGVNS. This CDR3 is 17 amino acids long. V shed 2 bases and J 4 bases; nucleotides not matched to a gene: 11. Here the CDR3 reads CASSEKNPGREADTQYF. The DNA of the CDR3 is TGTGCCAGCAGTGAAAAGAATCCGGGGCGGGAGGCAGATACGCAGTATTTT.

The gene calls are TRBV6-1 and TRBJ1-6; a possible D gene is TRBD1 (6 bases). Trimming left V 2 bases short and J 9 bases short, with 23 bases between. Germline loops: CDR1 MNHNS, CDR2 SASEGT. The CDR3 is made up of 18 amino acids. The CDR3 region is CASSELLGGQGFGSPLHF. The CDR3 DNA follows: TGTGCCAGCAGTGAATTATTAGGAGGTCAGGGGTTCGGTTCACCCCTCCACTTT.

The chain couples TRBV5-5 to TRBJ1-4; no clear D gene. The CDR3 loop spans 13 amino acids. V lost 4 bases to trimming and J lost 8 bases, with 12 bases between them. The V gene's germline CDR1 is SGHKS and CDR2 YYEKEE (reference sequence). The CDR3 spells CASSLPGDEKLFF. The CDR3 DNA sequence: TGTGCCAGCAGCCTTCCGGGAGACGAAAAACTGTTTTTT.

The chain employs TRBV10-2 and TRBJ2-7, with D possibly being TRBD2 (5 bases). CDR1 and CDR2 from the germline V gene are WSHSY and SAAADI. The CDR3 totals 12 residues. V was shortened by 3 bases and J by 4 bases, with 7 bases between the two germline ends. The CDR3 loop reads CASSERTYEQYF. The DNA of the CDR3 is TGCGCCAGCAGTGAACGGACTTACGAGCAGTACTTC.

V usage is TRBV7-3 and J usage is TRBJ2-3; perhaps TRBD2 as D (5 bases). The CDR3 loop spans 13 amino acids. Trimming took 3 bases from V and 6 from J, leaving 10 bases between them. Germline V gene lookup returns CDR1 SGHTA and CDR2 FQGTGA. The CDR3 region has the DNA TGTGCCAGCAGCTTCGGGGTGGGGGATACGCAGTATTTT. Translation gives CASSFGVGDTQYF.

J is TRBJ2-1 and V is TRBV19; TRBD2 is a possible D gene (6 bases). The CDR3 extends over 16 amino acids. Trimming shortened V by 5 bases and J by 1 base, and 15 bases separated the two germline ends. The V gene's germline CDR1 is LNHDA and CDR2 SQIVND (reference sequence). CDR3 sequence reads: CASSPPLAASYNEQFF. The CDR3 coding sequence is TGTGCCAGTAGTCCTCCATTAGCGGCGTCCTACAATGAGCAGTTCTTC.

On this clone itself: This sample includes further DNA sequences coding for the same CDR3. The chain has TRBV2 and TRBJ1-2, with a tentative D call TRBD1 (5 bases). From germline, CDR1 is SNHLY and CDR2 FYNNEI. There are 11 residues in the CDR3. Trimming removed 8 bases from V and 2 bases from J, with 6 bases in between. In DNA form, the CDR3 reads TGTGCCAGCGGGGCCAACTATGGCTACACCTTC. Amino acids: CASGANYGYTF.

The rearrangement links TRBV2 to TRBJ1-5; D is uncertain. Germline CDR1 reads SNHLY; CDR2 reads FYNNEI. This CDR3 is 14 amino acids long. V was pared by 0 bases and J by 5 bases, with 8 bases between. The CDR3 coding sequence is TGTGCCAGCAGTGAAGCGAGGAGGGATCAGCCCCAGCATTTT. Its protein is CASSEARRDQPQHF.

This rearrangement joins TRBV19 to TRBJ2-5, with 11 bases aligning to TRBD2. J was trimmed by 4 bases and V by 9 bases; bases with no gene match: 16. This CDR3 has 17 amino acids. Germline V gene data show CDR1 as LNHDA and CDR2 as SQIVND (reference sequence). CDR3 coding DNA: TGTGCCAGCAGCCCCCTAGCGGGAGGCGAGAACAGAGAGACCCAGTACTTC. Encoded protein: CASSPLAGGENRETQYF.

This clone has more than one count but fewer than ten. The gene calls are TRBV7-9 and TRBJ1-1; 7 positions match TRBD1. V trimming: 5 bases; J trimming: 4 bases; junction bases outside the gene matches: 7. Germline values: CDR1 SEHNR, CDR2 FQNEAQ (reference sequence). The CDR3 covers 14 residues. CDR3 DNA: TGTGCCAGCAGCCCCTGGGACAGCGGCACTGAAGCTTTCTTT. It translates to CASSPWDSGTEAFF.

The genes are TRBV29-1 and TRBJ1-3; TRBD1 agrees at 7 bases. From germline, CDR1 is SQVTM and CDR2 ANQGSEA. The CDR3 covers 15 residues. Trimming cost V 3 bases and J 3 bases; bases outside gene matches: 8. The CDR3 sequence: CSVEDDRAIGNTIYF. Written as DNA, the CDR3 is TGCAGCGTTGAGGACGACAGGGCGATTGGAAACACCATATATTTT. Full variable domain (outside the CDR3, taken from reference TRBV29-1 and TRBJ1-3): SAVISQKPSRDICQRGTSLTIQCQVDSQVTMMFWYRQQPGQSLTLIATANQGSEATYESGFVIDKFPISRPNLTFSTLTVSNMSPEDSSIYLCSVEDDRAIGNTIYFGEGSWLTVV.

The genes are TRBV9 and TRBJ1-6; a possible D gene is TRBD1 (5 bases). The CDR3 has 14 amino acids. Per germline, CDR1 SGDLS and CDR2 YYNGEE. V was trimmed by 2 bases and J by 9 bases, leaving 12 bases between them. The CDR3 sequence is CASSVRVSASPLHF. The CDR3 bases are TGTGCCAGCAGCGTCAGGGTGAGTGCTTCACCCCTCCACTTT.

The chain has TRBV7-2 and TRBJ1-1; D is perhaps TRBD1 (6 bases). The CDR3 extends over 16 amino acids. V lost 4 bases and J lost 5, with 20 bases in between. CDR1 and CDR2 from the germline V gene are SGHTA and FQGNSA. The CDR3 DNA reads as TGTGCCAGCAGCTCCCGGGGAGGGGGGCGCTTGACTGAAGCTTTCTTT. It encodes CASSSRGGGRLTEAFF.